Below, 9 T cell receptor beta chains from the same sample are listed, as sequenced in a study of T cells after yellow fever vaccination. From the 5' RACE reads, TCRdb called clonotypes with MiXCR, one entry per CDR3 protein. The sample has more than 300,000 distinct CDR3 sequences, roughly 6.8% seen once; the top ten hold roughly 19%. Specimen: PBMCs, collected about 41 days after the first yellow fever vaccination. The receptors were sampled from a man aged 18-30 years who received the YFV17D yellow fever vaccine.

For the CDR3, the DNA is TGCGCCAGCAGCTTTTCGGGACAGGATCAGCCCCAGCATTTT. Its protein product is CASSFSGQDQPQHF. This rearrangement joins TRBV5-1 to TRBJ1-5; 8 bases agree with TRBD1. The CDR3 runs to 14 residues. J gave up 5 bases and V 2 bases, and 3 bases lay outside the gene matches. Germline V gives CDR1 SGHRS, CDR2 YFSETQ.

This clonotype came up a few times. V usage is TRBV11-3 and J usage is TRBJ2-3; 7 nucleotides match TRBD2. Germline CDR1 reads SGHNT; CDR2 reads YENEEA. The CDR3 consists of 14 residues. V shed 4 bases and J 5 bases; nucleotides not matched to a gene: 6. The CDR3 reads CASSSKAGRDTQYF. In nucleotides, the CDR3 is TGTGCCAGCAGCTCCAAAGCGGGGAGAGATACGCAGTATTTT.

This clonotype was seen a few times. V gene TRBV28 combines with J gene TRBJ2-7; maybe TRBD1 (8 bases). The CDR3 spans 16 residues. V was clipped by 6 bases and J by 2 bases, with 20 bases between them. Germline CDR1 MDHEN, CDR2 SYDVKM. In nucleotides, the CDR3 is TGTGCCAGCAGCCCAGGGGGCGGGGGTGCTGCCTACGAGCAGTACGTC. Translated: CASSPGGGGAAYEQYV.

This rearrangement joins TRBV12-3 or TRBV12-4 to TRBJ2-3; possibly TRBD2 for D (7 bases). V was pared by 6 bases and J by 7 bases, with 17 bases between. The CDR3 loop spans 14 amino acids. The CDR3 coding sequence is TGTGCCAGCAGCCTGGGGGGGGGGCCATATACGCAGTATTTT. Amino acid sequence: CASSLGGGPYTQYF.

The J gene is TRBJ2-6, the V gene TRBV28, with D hard to call. This CDR3 region has 13 residues. The germline V and J ends were trimmed by 7 bases and 3 bases, with 7 bases remaining between them. CDR1 and CDR2 from the germline V gene are MDHEN and SYDVKM. The chain's CDR3 is CASIGHGANVLTF. CDR3 DNA: TGTGCCAGCATAGGGCATGGGGCCAACGTCCTGACTTTC.

The chain uses TRBV28 and TRBJ2-7, with D perhaps TRBD1 (6 bases). The CDR3 spans 14 residues. Trimming pared 6 bases from V and 2 bases from J, leaving 14 bases between. CDR1 and CDR2 (germline): MDHEN, SYDVKM. CDR3 bases: TGTGCCAGCAGCTACAGGGTAGAGACCTACGAGCAGTACTTC. Translating gives CASSYRVETYEQYF.

This clonotype has at least ten counts. The DNA is omitted, as the CDR3 cannot be located on it reliably, and the CDR3 follows TCRdb's listing. This chain connects TRBV21-1 to TRBJ2-3. TRBV21-1 is a pseudogene locus. The CDR3 extends over 15 residues, inclusive of both ends. This CDR3 is CASSKVGGGTDTQYF.

In its sample, this clonotype was seen a few times. The chain recombines TRBV12-3 or TRBV12-4 with TRBJ2-7, with no clear D. The length of the CDR3 is 12 residues. V lost 4 bases and J lost 3, with 7 bases in between. Here the CDR3 DNA reads TGTGCCAGCAGTTCTGGGTTCTACGAGCAGTACTTC. Its protein is CASSSGFYEQYF.

J is TRBJ2-2 and V is TRBV4-1; D gene uncertain. V was clipped by 5 bases and J by 0 bases, with 7 bases between them. CDR3 length: 14 residues. Germline V lookup: CDR1 MGHRA, CDR2 YSYEKL. This chain's CDR3 is CASSSRPNTGELFF. DNA of the CDR3: TGCGCCAGCAGCTCCAGGCCGAACACCGGGGAGCTGTTTTTT.